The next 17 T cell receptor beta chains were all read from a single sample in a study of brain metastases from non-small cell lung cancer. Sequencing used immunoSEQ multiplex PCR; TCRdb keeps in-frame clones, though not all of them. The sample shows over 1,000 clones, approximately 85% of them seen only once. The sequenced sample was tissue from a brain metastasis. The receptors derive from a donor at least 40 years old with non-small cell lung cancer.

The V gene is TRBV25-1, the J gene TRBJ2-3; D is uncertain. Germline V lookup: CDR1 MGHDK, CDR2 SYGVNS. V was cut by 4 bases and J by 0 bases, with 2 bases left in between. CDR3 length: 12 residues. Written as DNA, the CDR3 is TGTGCCAGCAGTGCTAGCACAGATACGCAGTATTTT. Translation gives CASSASTDTQYF.

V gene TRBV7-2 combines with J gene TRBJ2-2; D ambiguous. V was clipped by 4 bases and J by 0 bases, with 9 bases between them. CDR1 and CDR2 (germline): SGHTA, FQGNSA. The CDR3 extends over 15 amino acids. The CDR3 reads CASSSVSPNTGELFF. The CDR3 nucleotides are TGTGCCAGCAGCTCCGTCTCTCCGAACACCGGGGAGCTGTTTTTT.

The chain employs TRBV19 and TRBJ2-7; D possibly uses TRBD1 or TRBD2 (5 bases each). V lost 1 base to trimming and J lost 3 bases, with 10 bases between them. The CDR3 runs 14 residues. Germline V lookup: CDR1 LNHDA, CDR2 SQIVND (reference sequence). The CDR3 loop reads CASSIVGTSYEQYF. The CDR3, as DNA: TGTGCCAGTAGTATAGTTGGGACCAGCTACGAGCAGTACTTC.

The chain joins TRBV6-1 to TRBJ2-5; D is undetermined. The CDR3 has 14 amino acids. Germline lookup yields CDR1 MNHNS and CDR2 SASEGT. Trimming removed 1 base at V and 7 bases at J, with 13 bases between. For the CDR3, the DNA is TGTGCCAGCAGTGAAGGGTCCCAGATCGGGACCCAGTACTTC. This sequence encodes CASSEGSQIGTQYF.

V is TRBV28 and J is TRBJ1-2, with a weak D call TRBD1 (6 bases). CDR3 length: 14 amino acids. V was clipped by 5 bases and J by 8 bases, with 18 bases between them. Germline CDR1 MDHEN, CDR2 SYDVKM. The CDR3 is CASSPAEGRGGYTF. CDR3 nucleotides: TGTGCCAGCAGTCCCGCGGAGGGCAGGGGAGGCTACACCTTC.

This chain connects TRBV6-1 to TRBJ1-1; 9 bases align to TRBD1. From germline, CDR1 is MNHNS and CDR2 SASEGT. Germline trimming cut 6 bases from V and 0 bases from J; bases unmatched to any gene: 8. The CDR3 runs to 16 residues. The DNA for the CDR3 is TGTGCCAGCAGGGAATACAGGGGGCGGATGAACACTGAAGCTTTCTTT. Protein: CASREYRGRMNTEAFF.

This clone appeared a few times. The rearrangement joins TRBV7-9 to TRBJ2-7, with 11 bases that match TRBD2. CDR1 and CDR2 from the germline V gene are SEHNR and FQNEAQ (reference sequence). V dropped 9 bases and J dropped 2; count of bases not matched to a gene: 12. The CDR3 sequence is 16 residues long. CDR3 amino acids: CARASPGTSGPYEQYF. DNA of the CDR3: TGTGCCAGGGCCTCTCCCGGGACTAGCGGACCCTACGAGCAGTACTTC.

The CDR3 DNA follows: TGTGCCAGCAGTGAAAACAGGGGGAAAGGCGGGGAGCTGTTTTTT. Encoded protein: CASSENRGKGGELFF. V usage is TRBV2 and J usage is TRBJ2-2, with TRBD1 matching over 8 bases. J gave up 7 bases and V 2 bases, and 6 bases lay outside the gene matches. This CDR3 comprises 15 residues. Germline-derived CDR1 and CDR2 are SNHLY and FYNNEI. Together with reference TRBV2 and TRBJ2-2, the CDR3 gives the full variable domain: EPEVTQTPSHQVTQMGQEVILRCVPISNHLYFYWYRQILGQKVEFLVSFYNNEISEKSEIFDDQFSVERPDGSNFTLKIRSTKLEDSAMYFCASSENRGKGGELFFGEGSRLTVL.

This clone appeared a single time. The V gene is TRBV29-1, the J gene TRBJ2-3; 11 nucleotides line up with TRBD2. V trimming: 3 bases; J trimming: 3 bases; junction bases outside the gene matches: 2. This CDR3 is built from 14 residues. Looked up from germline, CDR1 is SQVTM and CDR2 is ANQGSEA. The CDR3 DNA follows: TGCAGCGTTGAGACTAGCGGGATGACAGATACGCAGTATTTT. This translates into CSVETSGMTDTQYF.

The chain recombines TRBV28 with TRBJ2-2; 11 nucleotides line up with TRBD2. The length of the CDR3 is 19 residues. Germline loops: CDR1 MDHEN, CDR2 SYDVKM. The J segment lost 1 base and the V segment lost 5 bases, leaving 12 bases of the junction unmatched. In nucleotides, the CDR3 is TGTGCCAGCAGTCCCCCCAGGGGTAGCGGGAGGGTGAACACCGGGGAGCTGTTTTTT. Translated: CASSPPRGSGRVNTGELFF.

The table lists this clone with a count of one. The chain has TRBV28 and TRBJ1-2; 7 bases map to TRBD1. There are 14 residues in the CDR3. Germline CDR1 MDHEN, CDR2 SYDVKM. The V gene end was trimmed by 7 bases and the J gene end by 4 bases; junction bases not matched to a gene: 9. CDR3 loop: CASITGQARYGYTF. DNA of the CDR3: TGTGCCAGCATAACCGGACAGGCCCGCTATGGCTACACCTTC.

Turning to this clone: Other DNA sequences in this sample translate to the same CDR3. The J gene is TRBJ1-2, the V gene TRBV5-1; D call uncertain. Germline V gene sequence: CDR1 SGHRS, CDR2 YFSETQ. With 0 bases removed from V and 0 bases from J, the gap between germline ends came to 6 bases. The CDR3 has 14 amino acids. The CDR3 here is CASSLDGPNYGYTF. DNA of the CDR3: TGCGCCAGCAGCTTGGACGGCCCTAACTATGGCTACACCTTC. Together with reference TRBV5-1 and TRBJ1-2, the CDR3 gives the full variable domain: KAGVTQTPRYLIKTRGQQVTLSCSPISGHRSVSWYQQTPGQGLQFLFEYFSETQRNKGNFPGRFSGRQFSNSRSEMNVSTLELGDSALYLCASSLDGPNYGYTFGSGTRLTVV.

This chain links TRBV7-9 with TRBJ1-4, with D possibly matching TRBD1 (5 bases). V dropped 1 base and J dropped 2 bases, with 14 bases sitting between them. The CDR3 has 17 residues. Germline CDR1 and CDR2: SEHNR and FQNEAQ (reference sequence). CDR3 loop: CASSLGVGGVTNEKLFF. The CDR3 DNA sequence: TGTGCCAGCAGCTTAGGAGTCGGGGGGGTGACTAATGAAAAACTGTTTTTT.

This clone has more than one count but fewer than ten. CDR3 DNA sequence: TGTGCCAGCAGTTTTAACGGACAGGGGGAATCGGCTAATGAAAAACTGTTTTTT. This translates into CASSFNGQGESANEKLFF. The chain employs TRBV27 and TRBJ1-4, with 10 positions matching TRBD1. This CDR3 has 18 amino acids. Germline CDR1 is MNHEY and CDR2 is SMNVEV (reference sequence). Trimming removed 3 bases from V and 3 bases from J; junction bases left unmatched: 10.

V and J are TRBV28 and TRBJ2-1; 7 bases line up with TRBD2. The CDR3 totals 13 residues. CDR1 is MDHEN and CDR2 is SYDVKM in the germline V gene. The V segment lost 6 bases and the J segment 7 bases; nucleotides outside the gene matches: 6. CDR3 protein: CASRGGSRNEQFF. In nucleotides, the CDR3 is TGTGCCAGCAGGGGCGGGAGCAGGAATGAGCAGTTCTTC.

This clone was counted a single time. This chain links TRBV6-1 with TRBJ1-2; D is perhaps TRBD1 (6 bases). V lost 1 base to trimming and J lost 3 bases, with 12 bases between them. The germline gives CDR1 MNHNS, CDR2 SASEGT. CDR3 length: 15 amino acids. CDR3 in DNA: TGTGCCAGCAGTGAAGGACAGGCCGCCGACTATGGCTACACCTTC. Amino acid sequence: CASSEGQAADYGYTF.

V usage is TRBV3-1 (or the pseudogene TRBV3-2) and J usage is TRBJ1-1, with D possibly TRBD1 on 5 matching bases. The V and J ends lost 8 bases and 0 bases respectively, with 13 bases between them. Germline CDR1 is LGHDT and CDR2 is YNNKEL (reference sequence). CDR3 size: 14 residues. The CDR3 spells CASHSTGVNTEAFF. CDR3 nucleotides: TGTGCCAGCCATTCCACGGGGGTGAACACTGAAGCTTTCTTT.